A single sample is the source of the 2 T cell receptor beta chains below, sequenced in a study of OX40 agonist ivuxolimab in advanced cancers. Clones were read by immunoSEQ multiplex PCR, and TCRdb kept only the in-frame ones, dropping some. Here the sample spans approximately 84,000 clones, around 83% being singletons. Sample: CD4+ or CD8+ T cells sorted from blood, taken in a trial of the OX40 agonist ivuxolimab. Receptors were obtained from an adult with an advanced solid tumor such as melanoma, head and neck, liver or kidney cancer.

The DNA for the CDR3 is TGTGCCAGCTCCTCCCCAGGAGTGAACACTGAAGCTTTCTTT. Encoded protein: CASSSPGVNTEAFF. The genes are TRBV25-1 and TRBJ1-1; no clear D gene. With 8 bases removed from V and 0 bases from J, the gap between germline ends came to 13 bases. Germline V gives CDR1 MGHDK, CDR2 SYGVNS. The CDR3 is 14 residues long.

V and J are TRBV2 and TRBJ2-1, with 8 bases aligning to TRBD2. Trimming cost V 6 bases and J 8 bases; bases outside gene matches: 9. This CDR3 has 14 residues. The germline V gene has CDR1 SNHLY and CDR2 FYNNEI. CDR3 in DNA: TGTGCCAGCAGATTAGCGGGAACTACGGATGAGCAGTTCTTC. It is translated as CASRLAGTTDEQFF.